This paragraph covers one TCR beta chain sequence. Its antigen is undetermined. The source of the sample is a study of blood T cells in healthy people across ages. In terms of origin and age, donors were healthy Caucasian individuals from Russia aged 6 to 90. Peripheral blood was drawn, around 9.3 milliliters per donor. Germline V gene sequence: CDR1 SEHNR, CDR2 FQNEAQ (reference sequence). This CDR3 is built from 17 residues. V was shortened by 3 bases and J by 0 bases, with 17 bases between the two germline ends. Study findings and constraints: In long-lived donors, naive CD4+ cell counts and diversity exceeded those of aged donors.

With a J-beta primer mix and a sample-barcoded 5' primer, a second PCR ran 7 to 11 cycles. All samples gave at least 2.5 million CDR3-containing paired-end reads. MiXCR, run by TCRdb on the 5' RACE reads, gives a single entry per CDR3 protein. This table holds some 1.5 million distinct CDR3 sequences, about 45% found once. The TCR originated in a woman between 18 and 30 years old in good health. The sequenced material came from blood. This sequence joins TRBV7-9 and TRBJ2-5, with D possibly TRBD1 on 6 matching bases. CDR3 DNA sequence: TGTGCCAGCAGCTTTGGACGGGACACCAAGTACCAAGAGACCCAGTACTTC. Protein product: CASSFGRDTKYQETQYF.